This passage covers 19 T cell receptor beta chains from one sample sequenced in a study of T cells in Graves' hyperthyroidism and ophthalmopathy. Amplification yielded TCR beta CDR3 regions, with RNA transcripts as the source. The study used the HTBI primer set for a first-round RT-PCR of the TCR CDR3. TCRdb called the multiplex PCR reads again in MiXCR, with one record for every CDR3 protein. Among 550,000 to 650,000 distinct CDR3 sequences listed, approximately 15% were seen once. What was sequenced was blood. The receptor source for this set is a woman in her thirties with Graves' hyperthyroidism that later progressed to Graves' ophthalmopathy.

The chain recombines TRBV7-9 with TRBJ2-2; no clear D gene. Trimming removed 11 bases from V and 4 bases from J, with 8 bases in between. CDR1 and CDR2 (germline): SEHNR, FQNEAQ (reference sequence). The CDR3 consists of 11 residues. CDR3 DNA sequence: TGTGCCGGGGATGGCACCGGGGAGCTGTTTTTT. It specifies CAGDGTGELFF.

The table lists this clonotype with many counts. The genes are TRBV19 and TRBJ1-4; no firm D call. Germline V lookup: CDR1 LNHDA, CDR2 SQIVND (reference sequence). V gave up 3 bases and J gave up 1 base, with 6 bases separating them. The length of the CDR3 is 14 residues. The CDR3 coding sequence is TGTGCCAGTAGTATCCGGGGAACTAATGAAAAACTGTTTTTT. Residues: CASSIRGTNEKLFF.

This clonotype was seen ten or more times. This rearrangement joins TRBV27 to TRBJ2-1; 7 bases are a match to TRBD2. The germline V gene has CDR1 MNHEY and CDR2 SMNVEV (reference sequence). CDR3 size: 16 residues. Trimming cost V 5 bases and J 2 bases; bases outside gene matches: 9. The CDR3 DNA follows: TGTGCCAGCAGTCTGATGACTAGCTCGGCCTACAATGAGCAGTTCTTC. This sequence encodes CASSLMTSSAYNEQFF.

This clonotype was counted only a few times. The rearrangement links TRBV27 to TRBJ2-1; no clear D. V gave up 5 bases and J gave up 9 bases, with 14 bases separating them. The CDR3 is 13 residues long. Looked up from germline, CDR1 is MNHEY and CDR2 is SMNVEV (reference sequence). CDR3 in amino acids: CASSLRTPPEQFF. The CDR3 bases are TGTGCCAGCAGTCTTCGGACCCCCCCTGAGCAGTTCTTC.

This clonotype was found once. V usage is TRBV6-5 and J usage is TRBJ1-2, with 12 bases identical to TRBD1. J lost 8 bases, V lost 5 bases, and 6 bases had no gene match. This CDR3 is built from 14 residues. Germline V gene data show CDR1 as MNHEY and CDR2 as SVGAGI. DNA of the CDR3: TGTGCCAGCAGTCTACGGGACAGGGGGCGAGGCTACACCTTC. Encoded protein: CASSLRDRGRGYTF.

In this sample, this clonotype turned up many times. V usage is TRBV27 and J usage is TRBJ1-4; a weak D match, TRBD1 (5 bases). Germline assignment: CDR1 MNHEY and CDR2 SMNVEV (reference sequence). Trimming stripped 6 bases from V and 4 bases from J, with 12 bases between. This CDR3 contains 14 residues. CDR3 sequence reads: CASRLTGSNEKLFF. The CDR3 coding sequence is TGTGCCAGCAGACTTACAGGAAGTAATGAAAAACTGTTTTTT.

V is TRBV5-1 and J is TRBJ2-2; 9 bases match TRBD2. Germline V gene data show CDR1 as SGHRS and CDR2 as YFSETQ. With 1 base clipped from V and 2 bases from J, the junction kept 3 bases outside the gene matches. The CDR3 is made up of 16 amino acids. The CDR3 is CASSLTSGSNTGELFF. Here the CDR3 DNA reads TGCGCCAGCAGCTTGACTAGCGGGTCTAACACCGGGGAGCTGTTTTTT.

This clonotype showed up many times. The gene calls are TRBV12-3 or TRBV12-4 and TRBJ2-1; D perhaps matches TRBD2 (6 bases). This CDR3 is built from 15 residues. Trimming removed 7 bases from V and 6 bases from J, with 19 bases in between. This chain's CDR3 is CASILRVAASNEQFF. CDR3 DNA sequence: TGTGCCAGCATCCTCCGGGTAGCGGCCTCCAATGAGCAGTTCTTC.

V and J are TRBV6-1 and TRBJ2-1; TRBD1 aligns across 8 bases. CDR1 and CDR2 from the germline V gene are MNHNS and SASEGT. Trimming removed 1 base from V and 4 bases from J; junction bases left unmatched: 9. This CDR3 is built from 17 residues. DNA for the CDR3: TGTGCCAGCAGTGAAGAACCCTCAGGGGGCCTTTACAATGAGCAGTTCTTC. Protein: CASSEEPSGGLYNEQFF.

Of note for this clonotype: The conserved final phenylalanine or tryptophan is absent from the CDR3, which likely points to a read error. The chain links TRBV7-9 to TRBJ1-2; the D gene is possibly TRBD1 (6 bases). CDR1 SEHNR and CDR2 FQNEAQ come from the germline V gene (reference sequence). The V and J ends lost 3 bases and 4 bases respectively, with 9 bases between them. The CDR3 consists of 13 residues. CDR3 residues: CASSLQGSYGYTL. The CDR3 bases are TGTGCCAGCAGCTTGCAGGGGTCCTATGGCTACACCCTC.

This clonotype was detected many times. This rearrangement joins TRBV11-1 to TRBJ2-1, with D perhaps matching TRBD1 (6 bases). Germline V gene sequence: CDR1 SGHAT, CDR2 FQDESV (reference sequence). The CDR3 consists of 13 residues. V was trimmed by 5 bases and J by 5 bases, leaving 10 bases between them. The CDR3 protein is CASSHTGNNEQFF. The DNA of the CDR3 is TGTGCCAGCAGCCATACAGGGAACAATGAGCAGTTCTTC.

This clonotype was counted ten times or more. The V and J genes are TRBV5-1 and TRBJ2-1, with D maybe TRBD1 (6 bases). The V gene's germline CDR1 is SGHRS and CDR2 YFSETQ. This CDR3 is built from 15 residues. The germline V and J ends were trimmed by 4 bases and 3 bases, with 14 bases remaining between them. The CDR3 sequence is CASSEEGGHYNEQFF. The DNA for the CDR3 is TGCGCCAGCAGCGAGGAAGGGGGACACTACAATGAGCAGTTCTTC.

This clonotype was observed at least ten times. The J gene is TRBJ2-7, the V gene TRBV20-1; D could derive from TRBD1 or TRBD2 (6 bases each). The V end was cut by 3 bases, the J end by 2 bases, with 14 bases between. This CDR3 has 14 amino acids. Germline assignment: CDR1 DFQATT and CDR2 SNEGSKA (reference sequence). In DNA form, the CDR3 reads TGCAGTGCTAGGGACAGACTAGGAACCTACGAGCAGTACTTC. Translating it yields CSARDRLGTYEQYF.

Note on this clonotype: This clone may be a read error of a much larger clone one base away. The conserved phenylalanine or tryptophan normally closing the CDR3 is absent here, so this likely arose from a read error. This chain connects TRBV28 to TRBJ2-2; tentatively, D is TRBD1 (6 bases). The CDR3 covers 15 residues. Germline CDR1 and CDR2: MDHEN and SYDVKM. The V end lost 3 bases, the J end lost 4 bases, and 12 bases lay between the germline ends. The CDR3 DNA follows: TGTGCCAGCAGTTTTATCCGGGACATCACCGGGGAGCTGTTTGTT. Its protein is CASSFIRDITGELFV.

This clonotype has at least ten counts. A junction end diverges from the germline sequence, so it may reflect a read error. CDR3 DNA sequence: TGTGCCGGCAGTGAAGCGGGGTTTGGCTACACCTTC. Translation gives CAGSEAGFGYTF. V usage is TRBV2 and J usage is TRBJ1-2; D is undetermined. The CDR3 contains 12 residues. Germline lookup yields CDR1 SNHLY and CDR2 FYNNEI.

This clonotype was seen a handful of times. The chain carries TRBV4-2 and TRBJ1-1; possible D gene TRBD1, 6 bases. The CDR3 has 17 residues. Germline CDR1 and CDR2: LGHNA and YNFKEQ. V was trimmed by 6 bases and J by 4 bases, leaving 24 bases between them. Here the CDR3 DNA reads TGTGCCAGCAGAGGATCGCCGGGACACGGGTTGAGCACTGAAGCTTTCTTT. Residues: CASRGSPGHGLSTEAFF.

The table lists this clonotype with many counts. This chain links TRBV6-2 or TRBV6-3 with TRBJ1-2; the D gene is possibly TRBD1 (5 bases). The CDR3 length is 17 residues. Germline CDR1 is MNHEY and CDR2 is SVGEGT. V shed 0 bases and J shed 2 bases, with 16 bases lying between them. DNA of the CDR3: TGTGCCAGCAGTTACTCACCATCACGGGGACTGAACTATGGCTACACCTTC. Translating it yields CASSYSPSRGLNYGYTF.

The sample holds many counts of this clonotype. The genes are TRBV28 and TRBJ2-1; 8 bases map to TRBD1. The junction had 8 bases not matched to a gene; V was cut back by 6 bases and J by 4 bases. The length of the CDR3 is 15 residues. Germline loops: CDR1 MDHEN, CDR2 SYDVKM. In DNA form, the CDR3 reads TGTGCCAGCAGGTTGGACAGGGTACAGTACAATGAGCAGTTCTTC. Residues: CASRLDRVQYNEQFF.

This clonotype was seen many times. The J gene is TRBJ1-1, the V gene TRBV7-2; the match to TRBD1 covers 8 bases. Germline values: CDR1 SGHTA, CDR2 FQGNSA. The CDR3 is 17 residues long. V lost 5 bases to trimming and J lost 1 base; unmatched junction nucleotides: 12. The CDR3 region has the DNA TGTGCCAGCAGCACCCGGACAGGGAATTGGGGGAACACTGAAGCTTTCTTT. It codes for CASSTRTGNWGNTEAFF.